Presented here are 10 T cell receptor beta chains from one specimen sequenced in a study of regulatory T cells in long-lasting Graves disease. The time point here: persistent/refractory GD, antithyroid drugs over 5 years with positive TRAb. RNA isolated from PBMCs was used to make the TCR library. CDR3-region Arm-PCR and iRepertoire HTBI primers produced the TCR beta libraries. From the multiplex PCR reads, TCRdb called clonotypes with MiXCR, one entry per CDR3 protein. The table shows 420,000 or so distinct CDR3 sequences, with about a quarter occurring only once. The sequences come from peripheral blood mononuclear cells (PBMCs), collected when the disease was refractory, from a patient treated with antithyroid drugs. The receptors derive from a female donor with Graves disease.

The chain couples TRBV7-2 to TRBJ2-2; D perhaps matches TRBD2 (7 bases). The germline CDR1 and CDR2 sequences are SGHTA and FQGNSA. The CDR3 extends over 17 amino acids. V shed 5 bases and J shed 3 bases, with 19 bases lying between them. CDR3 region: CASSRRSGGTYTGELFF. The CDR3 DNA follows: TGTGCCAGCAGCCGTAGATCGGGGGGCACGTACACCGGGGAGCTGTTTTTT.

This clonotype has ten or more counts. The V gene is TRBV2, the J gene TRBJ2-7, with 7 bases matching TRBD1. Germline V lookup: CDR1 SNHLY, CDR2 FYNNEI. CDR3 length: 15 residues. Losses at the gene ends were 6 bases for V and 7 bases for J; bases not matched to a gene: 15. The CDR3 DNA follows: TGTGCCAGCAGCGTCCAAGGGGGCCAAATGGGTGAGCAGTACTTC. Protein product: CASSVQGGQMGEQYF.

This clonotype was counted many times. This chain joins TRBV6-9 and TRBJ1-2; D is undetermined. V was pared by 3 bases and J by 8 bases, with 13 bases between. The CDR3 runs 13 residues. CDR1 is MNHGY, CDR2 SVAAGI, per germline. The CDR3 region has the DNA TGTGCCAGCAGTTACCATTGGGAAAGGGGCTACACCTTC. As protein: CASSYHWERGYTF.

This clonotype was recorded at least ten times. V and J are TRBV20-1 and TRBJ1-5, with 9 bases that match TRBD1. The CDR3 spans 15 residues. V was pared by 1 base and J by 7 bases, with 8 bases of the junction left unmatched. Germline-derived CDR1 and CDR2 are DFQATT and SNEGSKA (reference sequence). The CDR3 region has the DNA TGCAGTGCTAGAGGGTGGACAGGGGATGGCCAGCCCCAGCATTTT. Amino acid sequence: CSARGWTGDGQPQHF.

This clonotype came up many times. The chain carries TRBV6-2 or TRBV6-3 and TRBJ2-5; D is possibly TRBD2 (6 bases). The CDR3 is 16 amino acids. Germline-derived CDR1 and CDR2 are MNHEY and SVGEGT. Trimming removed 5 bases from V and 5 bases from J, with 21 bases in between. The CDR3 sequence is CASSPHGGAGTETQYF. Here the CDR3 DNA reads TGTGCCAGCAGTCCCCACGGCGGCGCGGGAACGGAGACCCAGTACTTC.

This clonotype was found a few times. The chain links TRBV5-1 to TRBJ2-3; 11 bases agree with TRBD2. The J segment lost 0 bases and the V segment lost 3 bases, leaving 3 bases of the junction unmatched. The CDR3 loop spans 16 amino acids. The V gene's germline CDR1 is SGHRS and CDR2 YFSETQ. CDR3 sequence (DNA): TGCGCCAGCAGCTCAGGACTAGCGGGCAGCACAGATACGCAGTATTTT. Its translation: CASSSGLAGSTDTQYF.

This clonotype was seen a few times. The chain employs TRBV6-1 and TRBJ2-1; 11 bases agree with TRBD2. This CDR3 comprises 15 residues. Losses at the gene ends were 7 bases for V and 5 bases for J; bases not matched to a gene: 7. The germline gives CDR1 MNHNS, CDR2 SASEGT. The CDR3 bases are TGTGCCAGCAACCCTCGACTAGCGGGGAACAATGAGCAGTTCTTC. Its protein product is CASNPRLAGNNEQFF.

As for this clonotype: A much larger clonotype is one base distant, so this may be a read error. This rearrangement joins TRBV7-3 to TRBJ2-2; possible D gene TRBD2, 6 bases. The V gene's germline CDR1 is SGHTA and CDR2 FQGTGA. The CDR3 sequence is 13 residues long. Trimming shortened V by 8 bases and J by 5 bases, and 12 bases separated the two germline ends. CDR3 coding DNA: TGTGCCAGCGGCTCCGGGACTACCGGGGAGCTGTTTTTT. Translation: CASGSGTTGELFF.

The chain is built from TRBV6-1 and TRBJ2-5; 9 bases align to TRBD1. Unmatched junction bases numbered 13, after V lost 8 bases and J lost 9 bases. This CDR3 contains 14 residues. The germline V gene encodes CDR1 MNHNS and CDR2 SASEGT. CDR3 nucleotide sequence: TGTGCCAGCTCCGTCGGACAGGGGTTTCAGTCCCAGTACTTC. It codes for CASSVGQGFQSQYF.

This clonotype was detected only once. CDR3 nucleotides: TGTGCCAGTAGTATAGATAACAGCCCGAATAATCAGCCCCAGCATTTT. The encoded protein is CASSIDNSPNNQPQHF. V gene TRBV19 combines with J gene TRBJ1-5; no firm D call. The germline CDR1 and CDR2 sequences are LNHDA and SQIVND (reference sequence). Trimming stripped 0 bases from V and 4 bases from J, with 13 bases between. The CDR3 runs to 16 residues.